Each of the 10 T cell receptor beta chains below was sequenced from the same sample in a study of blood T cell repertoires in COVID-19. Clones were read by immunoSEQ multiplex PCR, and TCRdb kept only the in-frame ones, dropping some. The sample includes 200,000 to 250,000 clones, 70% to 90% of them seen just once. Input material: PBMCs or T cells enriched from blood (not recorded which). The receptor source for this set is a man aged 50-59 years who had been exposed to COVID-19.

The chain is built from TRBV5-1 and TRBJ2-3, with D perhaps TRBD1 (5 bases). CDR3 size: 14 residues. With 0 bases removed from V and 6 bases from J, the gap between germline ends came to 11 bases. Per the germline V gene, CDR1 is SGHRS and CDR2 is YFSETQ. The CDR3 here is CASSLAWTLDTQYF. CDR3 in DNA: TGCGCCAGCAGCTTGGCTTGGACACTGGATACGCAGTATTTT.

The chain recombines TRBV28 with TRBJ1-2, with no clear D. Germline-derived CDR1 and CDR2 are MDHEN and SYDVKM. Trimming took off 6 bases at V and 5 bases at J, with 13 bases between the two ends. The CDR3 contains 13 residues. CDR3 in amino acids: CASRTGSSYGYTF. The CDR3 DNA reads as TGTGCCAGCAGAACCGGGAGCTCATATGGCTACACCTTC.

The CDR3 DNA sequence: TGCAGCGTTGAGCGAAATTCCCAAGAGACCCAGTACTTC. As protein: CSVERNSQETQYF. This sequence joins TRBV29-1 and TRBJ2-5; unclear D gene. Deletions cut 3 bases from V and 1 base from J, with 9 bases between. This CDR3 region has 13 residues. CDR1 and CDR2 (germline): SQVTM, ANQGSEA.

In nucleotides, the CDR3 is TGTGCCAGCAGTTTGGGGGGGGAGAAAGAGACCCAGTACTTC. Translation gives CASSLGGEKETQYF. This chain uses TRBV28 with TRBJ2-5; 7 bases map to TRBD2. Germline trimming cut 3 bases from V and 3 bases from J; bases unmatched to any gene: 4. Germline CDR1 reads MDHEN; CDR2 reads SYDVKM. The length of the CDR3 is 14 residues.

The genes are TRBV5-1 and TRBJ2-1; maybe TRBD2 (6 bases). This CDR3 region has 17 residues. Germline CDR1 and CDR2: SGHRS and YFSETQ. Trimming left V 0 bases short and J 8 bases short, with 21 bases between. The CDR3 region has the DNA TGCGCCAGCAGCTTGGGCCAGGACGGGGGAATGGGGGATGAGCAGTTCTTC. It specifies CASSLGQDGGMGDEQFF.

The count of this clone is one. The gene calls are TRBV2 and TRBJ1-5; TRBD1 aligns across 8 bases. V dropped 6 bases and J dropped 6; count of bases not matched to a gene: 7. This CDR3 comprises 14 residues. CDR1 is SNHLY, CDR2 FYNNEI, per germline. CDR3 nucleotides: TGTGCCAGCAGCGCTCAGGGGGCAGGTCAGCCCCAGCATTTT. Translated: CASSAQGAGQPQHF.

The V call is TRBV4-2, the J call TRBJ1-4; D call uncertain. The CDR3 contains 14 residues. Germline V gene sequence: CDR1 LGHNA, CDR2 YNFKEQ. Trimming cost V 1 base and J 4 bases, with 7 bases left between them. The CDR3 DNA reads as TGTGCCAGCAGCCAAGGTCATTTTAATGAAAAACTGTTTTTT. It codes for CASSQGHFNEKLFF.

This clone was observed a single time. The chain couples TRBV5-1 to TRBJ2-1, with 9 positions matching TRBD2. The J segment lost 0 bases and the V segment lost 3 bases, leaving 4 bases of the junction unmatched. CDR3 length: 16 amino acids. Germline assignment: CDR1 SGHRS and CDR2 YFSETQ. CDR3 nucleotide sequence: TGCGCCAGCAGCTCAAATAGCGGGAGCTCCTACAATGAGCAGTTCTTC. Amino acid sequence: CASSSNSGSSYNEQFF.

The chain joins TRBV5-3 to TRBJ1-1; a possible D gene is TRBD1 (5 bases). TRBV5-3 is recorded as an ORF, its role being uncertain. CDR3 length: 16 residues. V was clipped by 4 bases and J by 6 bases, with 22 bases between them. CDR3: CARSSSYGQWGSEAFF. The CDR3 DNA follows: TGTGCCAGAAGCAGTAGCTACGGACAATGGGGCTCTGAAGCTTTCTTT.

V usage is TRBV29-1 and J usage is TRBJ1-4, with D perhaps TRBD1 (5 bases). V dropped 5 bases and J dropped 4 bases, with 11 bases sitting between them. The germline V gene has CDR1 SQVTM and CDR2 ANQGSEA. The CDR3 totals 13 residues. In DNA, the CDR3 is TGCAGCGTTTCATCAGGGTTTAATGAAAAACTGTTTTTT. It codes for CSVSSGFNEKLFF.